This T cell receptor (beta chain) was sequenced in a study of sequential checkpoint blockade in melanoma. The length of the CDR3 is 17 residues. V shed 4 bases, J shed 0 bases, and the junction held 7 bases outside the gene matches. The germline CDR1 and CDR2 sequences are SGHRS and YFSETQ. Some clones are missing from TCRdb's copy, which holds only in-frame ones; the method was immunoSEQ multiplex PCR. The table records 2,000 to 3,000 clones, 33% of them present only once. Treatment noted: randomized to nivolumab then ipilimumab (arm A) or the reverse (arm B). This receptor was obtained from a human donor with melanoma. The V call is TRBV5-1, the J call TRBJ2-6, with 7 bases lining up with TRBD1. This specimen was tumor tissue (inferred from file names), taken from a patient given nivolumab and ipilimumab in sequence. Written as DNA, the CDR3 is TGCGCCAGCAGCCCTACAGGGGACCACTCTGGGGCCAACGTCCTGACTTTC. Protein sequence: CASSPTGDHSGANVLTF.